The 28 T cell receptor beta chains listed next were all sequenced from one sample in a study of blood T cell repertoires in COVID-19. Measured with immunoSEQ multiplex PCR; TCRdb has only the in-frame clones, and not every one. The data show under 300,000 clones, 80% to 90% seen once. Sequencing input: peripheral blood. The receptors come from a woman aged 70-85 years with acute or convalescent COVID-19.

The V gene is TRBV5-1, the J gene TRBJ1-3; D is unresolved. V lost 1 base, J lost 4 bases, and 15 bases lay in between. CDR1 and CDR2 (germline): SGHRS, YFSETQ. The CDR3 is made up of 16 amino acids. CDR3 nucleotides: TGCGCCAGCAGCTTGTTGGCGGGGTCGAAAGGAAACACCATATATTTT. This sequence encodes CASSLLAGSKGNTIYF.

This sequence joins TRBV5-1 and TRBJ1-2; the match to TRBD1 covers 7 bases. Germline lookup yields CDR1 SGHRS and CDR2 YFSETQ. Trimming removed 1 base from V and 4 bases from J; junction bases left unmatched: 4. The CDR3 has 14 residues. As DNA, the CDR3 is TGCGCCAGCAGCTTGCGGCAGGGGGGCTATGGCTACACCTTC. This encodes CASSLRQGGYGYTF.

The genes are TRBV6-5 and TRBJ1-2; tentative D call: TRBD1 (5 bases). V lost 7 bases to trimming and J lost 7 bases, with 16 bases between them. The CDR3 loop spans 13 amino acids. The germline V gene has CDR1 MNHEY and CDR2 SVGAGI. CDR3 nucleotide sequence: TGTGCCAGCACCAACGGGGGATGGGGTGGCTACACCTTC. Translating it yields CASTNGGWGGYTF.

This clone was picked up one time. The V call is TRBV29-1, the J call TRBJ2-2, with 8 bases identical to TRBD1. V shed 6 bases, J shed 6 bases, and the junction held 3 bases outside the gene matches. Germline CDR1 reads SQVTM; CDR2 reads ANQGSEA. This CDR3 spans 12 amino acids. This CDR3 reads CSVDRGAGELFF. Written as DNA, the CDR3 is TGCAGCGTAGACAGGGGTGCCGGGGAGCTGTTTTTT.

This sequence joins TRBV10-3 and TRBJ1-5, with D unclear. CDR1 is ENHRY, CDR2 SYGVKD, per germline. The V and J ends lost 3 bases and 6 bases respectively, with 6 bases between them. The length of the CDR3 is 12 residues. The DNA for the CDR3 is TGTGCCATCAGTGATCTCCGTCAGCCCCAGCATTTT. Translation: CAISDLRQPQHF.

The chain is built from TRBV11-3 and TRBJ2-5, with TRBD2 matching 13 bases. The germline V gene has CDR1 SGHNT and CDR2 YENEEA. CDR3 length: 16 residues. J lost 1 base, V lost 5 bases, and 4 bases had no gene match. CDR3 in amino acids: CASSPGTSGVQETQYF. CDR3 sequence (DNA): TGTGCCAGCAGCCCCGGGACTAGCGGGGTCCAAGAGACCCAGTACTTC.

This clone was seen only a few times. The chain uses TRBV2 and TRBJ1-1, with TRBD1 identical over 9 bases. The J segment lost 8 bases and the V segment lost 5 bases, leaving 6 bases of the junction unmatched. Per germline, CDR1 SNHLY and CDR2 FYNNEI. The length of the CDR3 is 13 residues. The CDR3 loop is CASSTGTGNEAFF. In DNA form, the CDR3 reads TGTGCCAGCAGTACCGGGACAGGGAACGAAGCTTTCTTT. Based on the CDR3 plus reference TRBV2 and TRBJ1-1, the full variable domain is EPEVTQTPSHQVTQMGQEVILRCVPISNHLYFYWYRQILGQKVEFLVSFYNNEISEKSEIFDDQFSVERPDGSNFTLKIRSTKLEDSAMYFCASSTGTGNEAFFGQGTRLTVV.

V is TRBV3-1 (or the pseudogene TRBV3-2) and J is TRBJ2-7; 8 nucleotides align to TRBD1. This CDR3 has 13 amino acids. V lost 1 base, J lost 6 bases, and 2 bases stayed unmatched. Germline V gene sequence: CDR1 LGHDT, CDR2 YNNKEL (reference sequence). The CDR3 region is CASSQGTGIEQYF. The CDR3 DNA sequence: TGTGCCAGCAGCCAAGGGACAGGGATCGAGCAGTACTTC.

V gene TRBV5-4 combines with J gene TRBJ1-2; 7 bases line up with TRBD1. The junction had 5 bases not matched to a gene; V was cut back by 4 bases and J by 2 bases. The germline V gene encodes CDR1 SGHNT and CDR2 YYREEE (reference sequence). The length of the CDR3 is 14 residues. The CDR3: CASSPSGQNYGYTF. The CDR3, as DNA: TGTGCCAGCAGCCCCTCGGGACAGAACTATGGCTACACCTTC.

The chain couples TRBV30 to TRBJ1-3; weak D call: TRBD1 (6 bases). The V end was cut by 1 base, the J end by 0 bases, with 13 bases between. Germline V gives CDR1 GTSNPN, CDR2 SVGIG (reference sequence). The CDR3 is 16 residues long. In nucleotides, the CDR3 is TGTGCCTGGAGTGCGGGGGGCCCCTACTCTGGAAACACCATATATTTT. Its translation is CAWSAGGPYSGNTIYF.

J is TRBJ1-5 and V is TRBV6-1; D is possibly TRBD1 (5 bases). The CDR3 runs 15 residues. V was pared by 0 bases and J by 6 bases, with 12 bases between. Germline CDR1 MNHNS, CDR2 SASEGT. The CDR3 protein is CASSEAGGGGQPQHF. CDR3 DNA sequence: TGTGCCAGCAGTGAAGCTGGGGGGGGAGGTCAGCCCCAGCATTTT.

The V and J genes are TRBV19 and TRBJ2-7, with a tentative D call TRBD2 (5 bases). From germline, CDR1 is LNHDA and CDR2 SQIVND (reference sequence). V was trimmed by 4 bases and J by 5 bases, leaving 12 bases between them. The CDR3 runs to 13 residues. The CDR3, as DNA: TGTGCCAGTAGTAATGAGGGCGCCCACGAGCAGTACTTC. Translated, it gives CASSNEGAHEQYF.

The chain carries TRBV5-5 and TRBJ1-2; D is unclear. V gave up 4 bases and J gave up 7 bases, with 17 bases separating them. The CDR3 runs 14 residues. Germline CDR1 is SGHKS and CDR2 is YYEKEE (reference sequence). The CDR3 loop reads CASSPYWGGGGYTF. The CDR3 nucleotides are TGTGCCAGCAGCCCCTATTGGGGAGGTGGTGGCTACACCTTC.

In this sample, this clone turned up a few times. In DNA, the CDR3 is TGTGCCAGCAGCTTGGAGCTCGCCGATGAGCAGTTCTTC. This sequence encodes CASSLELADEQFF. V usage is TRBV5-6 and J usage is TRBJ2-1, with D hard to call. There are 13 residues in the CDR3. Trimming stripped 0 bases from V and 8 bases from J, with 9 bases between. Germline CDR1 is SGHDT and CDR2 is YYEEEE.

J is TRBJ1-1 and V is TRBV7-9, with 7 bases aligning to TRBD1. The J segment lost 7 bases and the V segment lost 6 bases, leaving 5 bases of the junction unmatched. This CDR3 is built from 12 residues. Germline V gene data show CDR1 as SEHNR and CDR2 as FQNEAQ (reference sequence). CDR3 residues: CASRKGDSEAFF. The CDR3 nucleotides read TGTGCCAGCAGAAAAGGGGACAGTGAAGCTTTCTTT.

The chain combines TRBV6-5 with TRBJ1-5; D not resolved. V was shortened by 0 bases and J by 0 bases, with 6 bases between the two germline ends. The CDR3 runs 15 residues. Germline V gene lookup returns CDR1 MNHEY and CDR2 SVGAGI. The CDR3 protein is CASSYSSGSNQPQHF. Here the CDR3 DNA reads TGTGCCAGCAGTTACTCTAGCGGTAGCAATCAGCCCCAGCATTTT.

The chain recombines TRBV30 with TRBJ2-4, with 7 positions matching TRBD1. This CDR3 has 17 residues. After removal of 2 bases from V and 0 bases from J, the junction contained 10 bases not matched to a gene. In germline, CDR1 is GTSNPN, CDR2 SVGIG (reference sequence). The CDR3 protein is CAWSRETGTKAKNIQYF. The DNA of the CDR3 is TGTGCCTGGAGTAGGGAGACAGGGACCAAAGCCAAAAACATTCAGTACTTC.

V is TRBV5-5 and J is TRBJ2-7; 8 bases match TRBD2. Germline values: CDR1 SGHKS, CDR2 YYEKEE (reference sequence). This CDR3 comprises 14 residues. Trimming removed 3 bases from V and 5 bases from J; junction bases left unmatched: 7. In DNA form, the CDR3 reads TGTGCCAGCAGCTATCCCGGGACTAGAGACGAGCAGTACTTC. This codes for CASSYPGTRDEQYF.

V and J are TRBV4-1 and TRBJ2-3, with D maybe TRBD2 (5 bases). In germline, CDR1 is MGHRA, CDR2 YSYEKL. The CDR3 has 12 amino acids. V was trimmed by 4 bases and J by 5 bases, leaving 7 bases between them. The chain's CDR3 is CASSPSRDTQYF. The DNA of the CDR3 is TGCGCCAGCAGCCCTAGCCGAGATACGCAGTATTTT.

This clone has only a few counts. The chain recombines TRBV18 with TRBJ2-3; a possible D gene is TRBD1 (6 bases). The germline V and J ends were trimmed by 3 bases and 5 bases, with 9 bases remaining between them. This CDR3 comprises 13 residues. The germline V gene has CDR1 KGHSH and CDR2 LQKENI. The CDR3 reads CASSPGTLDTQYF. Written as DNA, the CDR3 is TGTGCCAGCTCACCGGGGACACTAGATACGCAGTATTTT.

The chain employs TRBV4-1 and TRBJ2-7, with 8 bases identical to TRBD2. CDR3 length: 16 amino acids. Germline V gene sequence: CDR1 MGHRA, CDR2 YSYEKL. V was pared by 0 bases and J by 3 bases, with 7 bases of the junction left unmatched. The CDR3 loop reads CASSQEAGGPYYEQYF. CDR3 bases: TGCGCCAGCAGCCAAGAGGCGGGGGGTCCCTACTACGAGCAGTACTTC.

V usage is TRBV5-1 and J usage is TRBJ2-3; 7 nucleotides align to TRBD2. V shed 4 bases and J 4 bases; nucleotides not matched to a gene: 12. This CDR3 is built from 16 residues. Germline-derived CDR1 and CDR2 are SGHRS and YFSETQ. Here the CDR3 reads CASSPMGEGRADTQYF. Written as DNA, the CDR3 is TGCGCCAGCAGCCCTATGGGGGAGGGGCGGGCAGATACGCAGTATTTT.

The V gene is TRBV30, the J gene TRBJ1-4, with a possible D match to TRBD1 (6 bases). There are 11 residues in the CDR3. The V gene lost 1 base and the J gene lost 10 bases, with 7 bases spanning the gap. Germline CDR1 is GTSNPN and CDR2 is SVGIG (reference sequence). The CDR3 DNA is TGTGCCTGGAGTGAAGGGGGAAAACTGTTTTTT. Its protein product is CAWSEGGKLFF.

The rearrangement joins TRBV5-1 to TRBJ2-1; TRBD2 agrees at 10 bases. The length of the CDR3 is 15 residues. The germline CDR1 and CDR2 sequences are SGHRS and YFSETQ. J was trimmed by 5 bases and V by 3 bases; bases with no gene match: 5. The CDR3 DNA sequence: TGCGCCAGCAGCTGGAGCGGGGGGGCGAACAATGAGCAGTTCTTC. Encoded protein: CASSWSGGANNEQFF. The full variable domain, in which reference TRBV5-1 and TRBJ2-1 provide the parts outside the CDR3, is KAGVTQTPRYLIKTRGQQVTLSCSPISGHRSVSWYQQTPGQGLQFLFEYFSETQRNKGNFPGRFSGRQFSNSRSEMNVSTLELGDSALYLCASSWSGGANNEQFFGPGTRLTVL.

The rearrangement uses TRBV15 and TRBJ2-1; 14 bases are a match to TRBD2. The V gene's germline CDR1 is LNHNV and CDR2 YYDKDF (reference sequence). J was trimmed by 8 bases and V by 1 base; bases with no gene match: 7. CDR3 size: 17 residues. The CDR3 coding sequence is TGTGCCACCAGCAGAGGACTAGCGGGGGGGCGCGGGGATGAGCAGTTCTTC. It specifies CATSRGLAGGRGDEQFF.

This chain links TRBV27 with TRBJ1-2; 9 nucleotides align to TRBD1. This CDR3 contains 13 residues. CDR1 is MNHEY, CDR2 SMNVEV, per germline (reference sequence). The V segment lost 6 bases and the J segment 7 bases; nucleotides outside the gene matches: 6. The CDR3 coding sequence is TGTGCCAGCAGCTCTCGGACAGGGGTTGGCTACACCTTC. This codes for CASSSRTGVGYTF.

The chain couples TRBV5-1 to TRBJ2-2; D is perhaps TRBD1 (5 bases). The CDR3 runs to 13 residues. Germline loops: CDR1 SGHRS, CDR2 YFSETQ. V was trimmed by 4 bases and J by 4 bases, leaving 8 bases between them. The CDR3 DNA follows: TGCGCCAGCAGCCCGACAGTCACCGGGGAGCTGTTTTTT. Translated, it gives CASSPTVTGELFF.

The chain uses TRBV25-1 and TRBJ2-5, with D unresolved. Germline V gene lookup returns CDR1 MGHDK and CDR2 SYGVNS. Trimming removed 4 bases at V and 4 bases at J, with 4 bases between. This CDR3 comprises 11 residues. CDR3 sequence reads: CASSARETQYF. DNA for the CDR3: TGTGCCAGCAGTGCGCGAGAGACCCAGTACTTC.